These T cell receptor beta chains were read from a single sample in a study of cytomegalovirus exposure and HLA in healthy donors. The data were produced by immunoSEQ multiplex PCR, yet TCRdb's version contains in-frame clones alone and is incomplete. The data contain about 67,000 clones, 70% to 90% of them singletons. Specimen: PBMCs. Every receptor here comes from a woman aged 25 to 39 in good health and CMV-seronegative. Both conserved end residues are part of each CDR3. The D gene is left open where the match is weak. Some rows have no size entry. The others give once, few or many, or a class for an expanded clone.

clone_size j_call d_call v_call cdr3_aa cdr3_nt
. TRBJ1-3 . TRBV18 CASSPGSDYPSSGNTIYF TGTGCCAGCTCACCTGGTAGCGACTATCCTTCCTCTGGAAACACCATATATTTT
few TRBJ1-6 . TRBV9 CASSVDGSSYNSPLHF TGTGCCAGCAGCGTAGACGGGAGCTCCTATAATTCACCCCTCCACTTT
. TRBJ1-4 TRBD1 TRBV19 CASSKDRGRSNEKLFF TGTGCCAGTAGTAAAGACAGGGGACGGTCTAATGAAAAACTGTTTTTT
. TRBJ1-3 . TRBV9 CASSVEGGSGNTIYF TGTGCCAGCAGCGTAGAGGGAGGCTCTGGAAACACCATATATTTT
. TRBJ1-3 . TRBV9 CASSPKQESAGNTIYF TGTGCCAGCAGCCCTAAACAGGAGTCGGCTGGAAACACCATATATTTT
. TRBJ2-3 . TRBV12-5 CASGLGTGGPSDTQYF .
few TRBJ2-4 . TRBV30 CAWRGTKNIQYF TGTGCCTGGAGGGGGACAAAAAACATTCAGTACTTC
. TRBJ2-4 TRBD2 TRBV7-2 CASSPKVGGILNIQYF TGTGCCAGCAGCCCGAAAGTGGGAGGGATCCTAAACATTCAGTACTTC
. TRBJ2-3 . TRBV4-3 CASSQEPRLSRTDTQYF TGCGCCAGCAGCCAGGAGCCACGCCTAAGTCGCACAGATACGCAGTATTTT
. TRBJ1-1 TRBD1 TRBV7-9 CASSWDSSGTEAFF TGTGCCAGCAGCTGGGACAGCTCTGGAACTGAAGCTTTCTTT
. TRBJ1-2 TRBD1 TRBV6-6 CASSSGTGGFGYTF TGTGCCAGCAGCTCCGGGACAGGGGGATTTGGCTACACCTTC
few TRBJ1-6 TRBD1 TRBV6-6 CASRPPGQGFNSPLHF TGTGCCAGCAGACCTCCGGGACAGGGATTTAATTCACCCCTCCACTTT
. TRBJ1-2 . TRBV18 CASSIDSYGYTF TGTGCCAGCTCCATTGACAGTTATGGCTACACCTTC
. TRBJ1-5 . TRBV14 CASSQAGGNQPQHF TGTGCCAGCAGCCAGGCGGGAGGCAATCAGCCCCAGCATTTT
. TRBJ2-7 . TRBV19 CASSIGTSGTSSYEQYF TGTGCCAGTAGTATAGGGACCTCCGGGACAAGCTCCTACGAGCAGTACTTC
. TRBJ2-2 TRBD1 TRBV4-1 CASSLLGTGGTGELFF TGCGCCAGCAGCCTCCTTGGGACAGGAGGCACCGGGGAGCTGTTTTTT
medium-sized TRBJ1-1 . TRBV6-6 CASSVEGNTEAFF TGTGCCAGCAGTGTGGAGGGGAACACTGAAGCTTTCTTT
once TRBJ2-7 TRBD1 TRBV6-1 CASSDGDSSYEQYF TGTGCCAGCAGTGACGGGGACAGCTCCTACGAGCAGTACTTC
. TRBJ2-7 TRBD2 TRBV10-1 CASSEMRGGAEQYF TGCGCCAGCAGTGAAATGCGGGGGGGCGCCGAGCAGTACTTC
. TRBJ2-7 TRBD1 TRBV6-6 CASSLGTGGYEQYF TGTGCCAGCAGCCTTGGGACAGGGGGTTACGAGCAGTACTTC
. TRBJ1-2 TRBD1 TRBV6-1 CASSGGRGPNYGYTF TGTGCCAGCAGTGGTGGCAGGGGGCCGAACTATGGCTACACCTTC
once TRBJ2-7 . TRBV4-1 CASSLDSSLYEQYF TGCGCCAGCAGCCTTGACAGTAGCCTCTACGAGCAGTACTTC
. TRBJ2-7 . TRBV14 CASSHLDGGDEQYF TGCGCCAGCAGCCACCTAGATGGGGGCGACGAGCAGTACTTC
. TRBJ2-7 . TRBV10-3 CAISDAYEQYF TGTGCCATCAGTGATGCGTACGAGCAGTACTTC